Listed below are T cell receptor beta chains from one sample, sequenced in a study of CD8 T cells in Susac syndrome. TCRdb re-called the immunoSEQ multiplex PCR reads through MiXCR, storing one row per CDR3 protein. The sample carries some 150,000 distinct CDR3 sequences, approximately 96% recorded once. The sample consisted of CD8+ T cells from PBMCs. The receptors here all came from a human donor with multiple sclerosis. Both conserved end residues are part of each CDR3. Fields, in order: CDR3 length, D gene, J gene, V gene, clone size, CDR3 protein, CDR3 DNA. D genes are given only for firm matches. Clone size is shown for a subset of rows, as once, few, many or a class of expanded clone.

cdr3_length: 14; d_call: TRBD1; j_call: TRBJ2-3; v_call: TRBV7-9; clone_size: .; cdr3_aa: CASSATGGVDTQYF; cdr3_nt: TGTGCCAGCAGCGCGACAGGGGGCGTGGATACGCAGTATTTT
cdr3_length: 15; d_call: .; j_call: TRBJ2-7; v_call: TRBV28; clone_size: .; cdr3_aa: CASSPPVRRAYEQYF; cdr3_nt: TGTGCCAGCAGTCCTCCGGTCCGGCGGGCCTACGAGCAGTACTTC
cdr3_length: 13; d_call: .; j_call: TRBJ2-3; v_call: TRBV24-1; clone_size: .; cdr3_aa: CATSDLAVDTQYF; cdr3_nt: TGTGCCACCAGTGATTTGGCGGTAGATACGCAGTATTTT
cdr3_length: 12; d_call: .; j_call: TRBJ1-2; v_call: TRBV2; clone_size: .; cdr3_aa: CASSRTDPGYTF; cdr3_nt: TGTGCCAGCAGCCGGACAGACCCCGGCTACACCTTC
cdr3_length: 17; d_call: .; j_call: TRBJ2-5; v_call: TRBV12-3/TRBV12-4; clone_size: .; cdr3_aa: CASSSPTSLGRGETQYF; cdr3_nt: TGTGCCAGCAGTTCCCCTACTAGTTTGGGCCGCGGGGAGACCCAGTACTTC
cdr3_length: 15; d_call: .; j_call: TRBJ1-1; v_call: TRBV27; clone_size: .; cdr3_aa: CASSLSGQGPTEAFF; cdr3_nt: TGTGCCAGCAGTTTATCTGGCCAGGGTCCCACTGAAGCTTTCTTT
cdr3_length: 11; d_call: TRBD1; j_call: TRBJ1-2; v_call: TRBV27; clone_size: .; cdr3_aa: CASSKGQGYTF; cdr3_nt: TGTGCCAGCAGTAAGGGACAGGGGTACACCTTC
cdr3_length: 15; d_call: TRBD1; j_call: TRBJ2-5; v_call: TRBV15; clone_size: .; cdr3_aa: CATSRDRGVQETQYF; cdr3_nt: TGTGCCACCAGCAGGGACAGGGGAGTCCAAGAGACCCAGTACTTC
cdr3_length: 14; d_call: .; j_call: TRBJ1-1; v_call: TRBV29-1; clone_size: .; cdr3_aa: CSVGPRGSGTEAFF; cdr3_nt: TGCAGCGTTGGGCCCAGGGGAAGTGGGACTGAAGCTTTCTTT
cdr3_length: 14; d_call: .; j_call: TRBJ2-7; v_call: TRBV6-5; clone_size: .; cdr3_aa: CASSSTDTDEEQYF; cdr3_nt: TGTGCCAGCAGCTCGACCGACACCGATGAGGAGCAGTACTTC
cdr3_length: 13; d_call: .; j_call: TRBJ2-1; v_call: TRBV7-8; clone_size: few; cdr3_aa: CASSLDTYNEQFF; cdr3_nt: TGTGCCAGCAGCTTGGATACCTACAATGAGCAGTTCTTC
cdr3_length: 14; d_call: TRBD1; j_call: TRBJ1-2; v_call: TRBV29-1; clone_size: once; cdr3_aa: CSVEAGGPFTGYTF; cdr3_nt: TGCAGCGTTGAAGCAGGGGGCCCTTTTACTGGCTACACCTTC
cdr3_length: 16; d_call: .; j_call: TRBJ1-1; v_call: TRBV3-1; clone_size: .; cdr3_aa: CASSLRGEGLNTEAFF; cdr3_nt: TGTGCCAGCAGCCTCAGGGGAGAGGGGTTGAACACTGAAGCTTTCTTT
cdr3_length: 14; d_call: .; j_call: TRBJ2-7; v_call: TRBV27; clone_size: .; cdr3_aa: CASSLYSRGYEQYF; cdr3_nt: TGTGCCAGCAGTTTATACTCTCGGGGATACGAGCAGTACTTC